This T cell receptor beta chain originates from a study of control samples from healthy donors and cancer patients. Clones were read by immunoSEQ multiplex PCR, and TCRdb kept only the in-frame ones, dropping some. The table shows 170,000 or so clones, with around 94% occurring only once. CDR3 length: 16 amino acids. Germline lookup yields CDR1 MDHEN and CDR2 SYDVKM. V was trimmed by 1 base and J by 5 bases, leaving 14 bases between them. The chain recombines TRBV28 with TRBJ1-4; D not resolved. Sequencing used blood. This sequence originates from a woman aged 18-29 years in good health. For the CDR3, the DNA is TGTGCCAGCAGTTTATCCCAAGAATGGGGAAATGAAAAACTGTTTTTT. This codes for CASSLSQEWGNEKLFF. Filled out from reference TRBV28 and TRBJ1-4, the complete variable domain reads DVKVTQSSRYLVKRTGEKVFLECVQDMDHENMFWYRQDPGLGLRLIYFSYDVKMKEKGDIPEGYSVSREKKERFSLILESASTNQTSMYLCASSLSQEWGNEKLFFGSGTQLSVL.